The 26 T cell receptor beta chains listed next were all sequenced from one sample in a study of technical replicates of blood from a handful of donors. Data came from immunoSEQ multiplex PCR; TCRdb stores just in-frame clones and leaves some out. The sample lists tens of thousands of clones; roughly 94% were seen once. Sequencing input: T cells isolated from PBMCs. The receptors shown here come from a human donor in good health.

V usage is TRBV5-5 and J usage is TRBJ2-3, with 8 bases aligning to TRBD2. Trimming took 2 bases from V and 2 from J; bases not matched to a gene: 1. The CDR3 extends over 14 amino acids. CDR1 is SGHKS and CDR2 is YYEKEE in the germline V gene (reference sequence). DNA for the CDR3: TGTGCCAGCAGCTTTAGCGGGGACACAGATACGCAGTATTTT. It yields the protein CASSFSGDTDTQYF. Using reference TRBV5-5 and TRBJ2-3 for the parts outside the CDR3, the full variable domain is DAGVTQSPTHLIKTRGQQVTLRCSPISGHKSVSWYQQVLGQGPQFIFQYYEKEERGRGNFPDRFSARQFPNYSSELNVNALLLGDSALYLCASSFSGDTDTQYFGPGTRLTVL.

This chain uses TRBV4-2 with TRBJ2-1; 7 bases agree with TRBD1. J was trimmed by 5 bases and V by 1 base; bases with no gene match: 5. CDR3 length: 15 amino acids. Germline CDR1 is LGHNA and CDR2 is YNFKEQ. The CDR3 loop reads CASSQAQGVDNEQFF. CDR3 bases: TGTGCCAGCAGCCAAGCCCAGGGGGTCGACAATGAGCAGTTCTTC.

This clone appeared a single time. V and J are TRBV27 and TRBJ2-7; no clear D. This CDR3 is 11 amino acids long. Trimming removed 6 bases at V and 5 bases at J, with 8 bases between. Germline V gene data show CDR1 as MNHEY and CDR2 as SMNVEV (reference sequence). As DNA, the CDR3 is TGTGCCAGCAGCGTACATAACGAGCAGTACTTC. Protein: CASSVHNEQYF.

V gene TRBV30 combines with J gene TRBJ2-1; 11 nucleotides agree with TRBD1. Germline lookup yields CDR1 GTSNPN and CDR2 SVGIG (reference sequence). The CDR3 extends over 18 amino acids. The V segment lost 3 bases and the J segment 7 bases; nucleotides outside the gene matches: 17. CDR3 protein: CAWSAEVRDRGGWNEQFF. Here the CDR3 DNA reads TGTGCCTGGAGCGCGGAGGTACGGGACAGGGGGGGGTGGAATGAGCAGTTCTTC.

This clone was seen a few times. The V and J genes are TRBV20-1 and TRBJ2-5; D ambiguous. This CDR3 is built from 11 residues. Germline V gene lookup returns CDR1 DFQATT and CDR2 SNEGSKA (reference sequence). Trimming took off 1 base at V and 5 bases at J, with 5 bases between the two ends. The CDR3 here is CSARVGETQYF. The CDR3 DNA sequence: TGCAGTGCTAGAGTCGGGGAGACCCAGTACTTC.

This clone was seen only once. The chain combines TRBV9 with TRBJ1-6; 7 bases fit TRBD1. CDR3 size: 17 residues. Losses at the gene ends were 0 bases for V and 0 bases for J; bases not matched to a gene: 3. Germline V gene lookup returns CDR1 SGDLS and CDR2 YYNGEE. The CDR3 nucleotides read TGTGCCAGCAGCGTAGCGGGGGACAGCTCCTATAATTCACCCCTCCACTTT. This sequence encodes CASSVAGDSSYNSPLHF.

V and J are TRBV4-1 and TRBJ2-7; 8 nucleotides agree with TRBD1. CDR3 length: 15 residues. Germline CDR1 and CDR2: MGHRA and YSYEKL. With V trimmed by 3 bases and J by 2 bases, 6 bases remained unmatched. In DNA form, the CDR3 reads TGCGCCAGCAGCCACGGCAGGGGGCGACCCTACGAGCAGTACTTC. Translating gives CASSHGRGRPYEQYF.

V and J are TRBV5-1 and TRBJ2-1; 10 bases map to TRBD2. Germline V lookup: CDR1 SGHRS, CDR2 YFSETQ. This CDR3 comprises 15 residues. The J segment lost 9 bases and the V segment lost 1 base, leaving 7 bases of the junction unmatched. The CDR3 protein is CASSLTSGVYAEQFF. In DNA, the CDR3 is TGCGCCAGCAGCTTGACTAGCGGGGTTTATGCTGAGCAGTTCTTC.

The chain recombines TRBV28 with TRBJ2-7; D is perhaps TRBD2 (5 bases). Germline V gene lookup returns CDR1 MDHEN and CDR2 SYDVKM. The CDR3 spans 15 residues. Trimming pared 6 bases from V and 3 bases from J, leaving 18 bases between. The DNA for the CDR3 is TGTGCCAGCAGCCCGCTCGGGCAAGAGGGCTACGAGCAGTACTTC. This codes for CASSPLGQEGYEQYF.

This clone was counted once. The chain carries TRBV6-1 and TRBJ1-2, with TRBD1 matching 9 bases. V lost 10 bases and J lost 3; bases outside the gene matches: 12. Per the germline V gene, CDR1 is MNHNS and CDR2 is SASEGT. CDR3 length: 15 amino acids. The CDR3 DNA follows: TGTGCCATAGGACAGGGGCCCCGAAGTGACTATGGCTACACCTTC. It is translated as CAIGQGPRSDYGYTF.

The rearrangement joins TRBV5-1 to TRBJ1-6; D is possibly TRBD1 (5 bases). Trimming took 4 bases from V and 10 from J, leaving 15 bases between them. CDR1 is SGHRS, CDR2 YFSETQ, per germline. The CDR3 has 14 amino acids. CDR3 residues: CASSAQGGTSPLHF. Written as DNA, the CDR3 is TGCGCCAGCAGCGCCCAGGGAGGGACCTCACCCCTCCACTTT.

The genes are TRBV7-9 and TRBJ2-1; maybe TRBD2 (6 bases). V was pared by 5 bases and J by 5 bases, with 19 bases between. Germline V CDR1 and CDR2: SEHNR, FQNEAQ (reference sequence). CDR3 length: 16 amino acids. CDR3 amino acids: CASSARLEAAHNEQFF. The CDR3 DNA follows: TGTGCCAGCAGCGCGAGACTAGAGGCTGCCCACAATGAGCAGTTCTTC.

This chain joins TRBV13 and TRBJ2-1; possible D gene TRBD1, 6 bases. Trimming cost V 3 bases and J 4 bases, with 16 bases left between them. The CDR3 is made up of 16 amino acids. The germline V gene has CDR1 PRHDT and CDR2 FYEKMQ (reference sequence). The CDR3 spells CASSFEQGVSYNEQFF. In DNA form, the CDR3 reads TGTGCCAGCAGCTTTGAACAGGGAGTATCATACAATGAGCAGTTCTTC. The full variable domain, its missing parts supplied by reference TRBV13 and TRBJ2-1, is AAGVIQSPRHLIKEKRETATLKCYPIPRHDTVYWYQQGPGQDPQFLISFYEKMQSDKGSIPDRFSAQQFSDYHSELNMSSLELGDSALYFCASSFEQGVSYNEQFFGPGTRLTVL.

This chain uses TRBV6-1 with TRBJ1-1, with D possibly matching TRBD1 (5 bases). The CDR3 sequence is 15 residues long. Germline CDR1 MNHNS, CDR2 SASEGT. Trimming stripped 0 bases from V and 5 bases from J, with 13 bases between. The chain's CDR3 is CASSEADQGWTEAFF. The CDR3 DNA follows: TGTGCCAGCAGTGAAGCGGATCAGGGTTGGACTGAAGCTTTCTTT.

V gene TRBV5-1 combines with J gene TRBJ2-3; 8 bases line up with TRBD2. CDR1 and CDR2 from the germline V gene are SGHRS and YFSETQ. The CDR3 is 18 amino acids. V shed 2 bases, J shed 1 base, and the junction held 12 bases outside the gene matches. CDR3 loop: CASSFYSSTSGGTDTQYF. DNA for the CDR3: TGCGCCAGCAGCTTCTATTCATCTACTAGCGGAGGCACAGATACGCAGTATTTT.

The genes are TRBV11-3 and TRBJ2-1, with 11 bases aligning to TRBD2. Germline loops: CDR1 SGHNT, CDR2 YENEEA. This CDR3 is built from 18 residues. V gave up 1 base and J gave up 9 bases; unmatched junction bases: 14. This chain's CDR3 is CASSLGLSGLAAQVEQFF. The CDR3 DNA sequence: TGTGCCAGCAGCTTAGGATTATCGGGACTAGCGGCGCAGGTTGAGCAGTTCTTC.

The V call is TRBV30, the J call TRBJ2-2, with a tentative D call TRBD2 (6 bases). CDR1 and CDR2 from the germline V gene are GTSNPN and SVGIG (reference sequence). The length of the CDR3 is 15 residues. Trimming took 0 bases from V and 7 from J, leaving 15 bases between them. The CDR3 sequence is CAWSVHAGLHGELFF. CDR3 bases: TGTGCCTGGAGTGTACATGCGGGGCTCCACGGGGAGCTGTTTTTT.

CDR3 in DNA: TGTGCCAGCAAAGCTAGCGGGAGCCCCTACAATGAGCAGTTCTTC. It specifies CASKASGSPYNEQFF. V is TRBV2 and J is TRBJ2-1; the match to TRBD2 covers 10 bases. Germline CDR1 is SNHLY and CDR2 is FYNNEI. V trimming: 7 bases; J trimming: 2 bases; junction bases outside the gene matches: 5. CDR3 length equals 15 residues.

This rearrangement joins TRBV27 to TRBJ2-7; 7 nucleotides match TRBD2. CDR1 and CDR2 from the germline V gene are MNHEY and SMNVEV (reference sequence). This CDR3 region has 13 residues. The ends lost 3 bases at V and 2 bases at J; junction bases unmatched: 1. CDR3 DNA: TGTGCCAGCAGTTTGGGGACTACCTACGAGCAGTACTTC. This translates into CASSLGTTYEQYF.

This clone was seen once. The chain has TRBV5-1 and TRBJ1-2, with TRBD1 matching over 8 bases. After removal of 3 bases from V and 5 bases from J, the junction contained 6 bases not matched to a gene. The CDR3 spans 14 residues. The germline V gene encodes CDR1 SGHRS and CDR2 YFSETQ. The CDR3 region is CASSSDRGQYGYTF. The CDR3 DNA is TGCGCCAGCAGCTCCGACAGGGGACAATATGGCTACACCTTC.

V and J are TRBV4-1 and TRBJ2-7, with D unresolved. V was shortened by 1 base and J by 4 bases, with 8 bases between the two germline ends. CDR1 and CDR2 (germline): MGHRA, YSYEKL. The CDR3 covers 13 residues. In DNA, the CDR3 is TGCGCCAGCAGCCAAGTAACATCTTACGAGCAGTACTTC. Its translation: CASSQVTSYEQYF.

This chain joins TRBV25-1 and TRBJ2-1; 10 nucleotides agree with TRBD1. Germline CDR1 MGHDK, CDR2 SYGVNS. Trimming cost V 7 bases and J 8 bases; bases outside gene matches: 5. The CDR3 covers 13 residues. In nucleotides, the CDR3 is TGTGCCAGCACGGGACAGGGGAAGGATGAGCAGTTCTTC. It specifies CASTGQGKDEQFF.

The chain combines TRBV18 with TRBJ2-7, with D possibly being TRBD2 (6 bases). The CDR3 spans 12 residues. Germline values: CDR1 KGHSH, CDR2 LQKENI. The V end was cut by 3 bases, the J end by 3 bases, with 6 bases between. The CDR3 loop reads CASSPEGYEQYF. CDR3 coding DNA: TGTGCCAGCTCACCGGAGGGCTACGAGCAGTACTTC. Combining the CDR3 with reference TRBV18 and TRBJ2-7 gives the whole variable domain NAGVMQNPRHLVRRRGQEARLRCSPMKGHSHVYWYRQLPEEGLKFMVYLQKENIIDESGMPKERFSAEFPKEGPSILRIQQVVRGDSAAYFCASSPEGYEQYFGPGTRLTVT.

The chain joins TRBV30 to TRBJ2-7; no reliable D call. The CDR3 extends over 13 amino acids. Between the trimmed V and J ends, which lost 0 bases and 5 bases, there was a span of 11 bases. CDR1 GTSNPN and CDR2 SVGIG come from the germline V gene (reference sequence). CDR3 sequence (DNA): TGTGCCTGGAGTGTACTCCCAACCAACGAGCAGTACTTC. Protein: CAWSVLPTNEQYF.

The V gene is TRBV10-3, the J gene TRBJ2-7; possibly TRBD2 for D (5 bases). Trimming pared 6 bases from V and 3 bases from J, leaving 6 bases between. CDR1 is ENHRY, CDR2 SYGVKD, per germline. There are 11 residues in the CDR3. The CDR3 DNA reads TGTGCCATCAGGACTAACTACGAGCAGTACTTC. Encoded protein: CAIRTNYEQYF.

The chain employs TRBV25-1 and TRBJ2-3; TRBD2 aligns across 8 bases. Looked up from germline, CDR1 is MGHDK and CDR2 is SYGVNS. V shed 2 bases and J 4 bases; nucleotides not matched to a gene: 8. The CDR3 length is 16 residues. The CDR3 coding sequence is TGTGCCAGCAGTGAAGATCCAGCGGGGGTTCCAGATACGCAGTATTTT. It specifies CASSEDPAGVPDTQYF.